This T cell receptor beta chain was identified during a study of regulatory T cells in long-lasting Graves disease. The time point was: newly diagnosed GD, antithyroid drugs for less than 3 months. RNA from PBMCs was the source of the TCR library. As a group, patients came from one endocrinology department in Xi'an, China. Whole-study results and caveats: Graves' patients with persistent disease showed TCR diversity lower than patients newly diagnosed.

In its sample, this clonotype was seen many times. No antigen is known for it. Through Arm-PCR of CDR3 regions and iRepertoire HTBI primers, TCR beta libraries were built. MiXCR was run by TCRdb on the multiplex PCR reads, yielding one entry per CDR3 protein. The sample records 500,000 to 700,000 distinct CDR3 sequences, roughly 15% being singletons. This CDR3 is built from 13 residues. Germline V gene sequence: CDR1 MDHEN, CDR2 SYDVKM. V gave up 4 bases and J gave up 4 bases, with 11 bases separating them. These data are also associated with another study on T cells in Graves' hyperthyroidism and ophthalmopathy.

The sequenced sample was peripheral blood mononuclear cells (PBMCs), obtained at new diagnosis, from a patient treated with antithyroid drugs. This rearrangement joins TRBV28 to TRBJ2-7; no reliable D call. The clonotype comes from a woman under 40 with Graves disease. The CDR3 DNA follows: TGTGCCAGCAGTTCCATCCCCCGTTACGAGCAGTACTTC. This sequence encodes CASSSIPRYEQYF.